This T cell receptor (beta chain) came from a study of early T cells in non-severe SARS-CoV-2 infection (dated by TCRdb to the early 2020s). General notes on the study: Because TCR sequencing relied on bulk RNA taken from unsorted whole blood, pairing of alpha and beta chains was not possible. Findings and caveats that apply to the study as a whole: Matching against VDJdb was skewed toward anti-spike CD8 responses, likely underestimated virus-specific expansions, and missed private and CD4 specificities.

Turning to this clonotype: The clone's antigen remains unknown. No base-level quality is on record; no much larger clone is a single base apart.

The study was a case-control design nested within a healthcare worker cohort in London, UK, with weekly nasopharyngeal swab PCR tests and blood sampling. Healthcare workers were enrolled in the week of the UK lockdown, from 23 to 31 March 2020, and were followed every week for up to roughly 16 weeks. To prepare the library, 5' RACE was applied. Sequenced using a NextSeq 500. Unique molecular identifiers were attached to individual cDNA molecules in the TCR library protocol so that sequencing error and PCR bias could be corrected. Both TCR alpha and beta chains were sequenced, and tight co-correlation was observed between alpha and beta sequence abundances in each sample. The source study handled its data this way. Decombinator V4 was used to annotate TCR sequences for V gene, J gene and CDR3. TCRs were defined as expanded if a significant change between any two time points was detected under a Poisson model with p below 0.0001. TCR abundances were normalised to the total number of TCRs sequenced per sample and expressed as counts per million. TRAV1-2 paired with TRAJ12, TRAJ20 or TRAJ33 defined MAIT TCRs, while TRAV10 paired with TRAJ18 defined iNKT TCRs. VDJdb, accessed 1 November 2021, was searched for CMV, EBV and SARS-CoV-2 annotated TCRs, with TCRs annotated for multiple antigens excluded. The public reads were reanalyzed by TCRdb: fastp trimming at Q25, MiXCR alignment, in-frame beta chains only. Records with the same CDR3 protein are collapsed into one entry carrying the most frequent genes and DNA. These V and J calls originate from TCRdb's pipeline instead of the authors' own analysis. This sample lists over 50,000 distinct CDR3 sequences; 8% to 10% were detected once. The ten largest make up around 4.2% of the sample.

The CDR3 numbers 14 residues from cysteine through phenylalanine. Only CDR3 DNA remains: 42 bases, in frame from the first base. The trim is 2 bases for V and 7 bases for J, with a gap of 15 bases between the germline ends. The germline V gene specifies SQVTM as CDR1 and ANQGSEA as CDR2. The source of this sequence is an adult who was a healthcare worker with PCR-confirmed SARS-CoV-2 infection or an uninfected control (not recorded which). The sequenced sample was whole blood. This chain is built from TRBV29-1 and TRBJ2-1, and TRBD2 may be the D gene, going by 6 matching bases. Read as DNA, the sequence is TGCAGCGTTGAAATGGTGGGAGGAGGGAATGAGCAGTTCTTC. The encoded protein is CSVEMVGGGNEQFF.